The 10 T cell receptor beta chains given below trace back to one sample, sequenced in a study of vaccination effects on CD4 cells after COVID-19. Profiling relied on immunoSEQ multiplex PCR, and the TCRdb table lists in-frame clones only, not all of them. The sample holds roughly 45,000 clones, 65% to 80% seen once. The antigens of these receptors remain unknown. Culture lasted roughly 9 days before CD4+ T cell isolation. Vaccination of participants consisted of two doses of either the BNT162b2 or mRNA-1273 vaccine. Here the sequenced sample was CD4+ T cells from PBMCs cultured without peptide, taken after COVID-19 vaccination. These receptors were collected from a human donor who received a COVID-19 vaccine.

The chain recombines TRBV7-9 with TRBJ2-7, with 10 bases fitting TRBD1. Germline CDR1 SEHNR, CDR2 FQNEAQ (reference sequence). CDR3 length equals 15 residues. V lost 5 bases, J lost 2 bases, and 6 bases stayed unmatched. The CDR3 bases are TGTGCCAGCAGCATCGGGACAGGGGACACCTACGAGCAGTACTTC. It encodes CASSIGTGDTYEQYF.

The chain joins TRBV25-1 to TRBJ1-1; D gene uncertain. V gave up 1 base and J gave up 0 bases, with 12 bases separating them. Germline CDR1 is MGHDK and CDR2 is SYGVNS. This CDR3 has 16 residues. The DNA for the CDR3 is TGTGCCAGCAGTGAATGGAGCAGCCGGTTGAACACTGAAGCTTTCTTT. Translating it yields CASSEWSSRLNTEAFF.

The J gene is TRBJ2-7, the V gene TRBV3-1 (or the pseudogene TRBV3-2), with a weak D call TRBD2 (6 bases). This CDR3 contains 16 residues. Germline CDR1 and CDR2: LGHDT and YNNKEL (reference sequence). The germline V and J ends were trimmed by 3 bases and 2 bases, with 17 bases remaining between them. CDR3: CASSQYRDFRAYEQYF. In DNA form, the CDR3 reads TGTGCCAGCAGCCAGTACCGGGACTTTCGGGCCTACGAGCAGTACTTC.

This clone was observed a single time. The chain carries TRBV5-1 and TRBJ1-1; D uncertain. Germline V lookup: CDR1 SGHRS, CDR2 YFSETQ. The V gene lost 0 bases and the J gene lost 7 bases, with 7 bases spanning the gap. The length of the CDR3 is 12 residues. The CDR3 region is CASSLEINEAFF. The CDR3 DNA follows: TGCGCCAGCAGCTTGGAGATAAATGAAGCTTTCTTT. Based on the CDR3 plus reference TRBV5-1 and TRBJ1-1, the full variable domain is KAGVTQTPRYLIKTRGQQVTLSCSPISGHRSVSWYQQTPGQGLQFLFEYFSETQRNKGNFPGRFSGRQFSNSRSEMNVSTLELGDSALYLCASSLEINEAFFGQGTRLTVV.

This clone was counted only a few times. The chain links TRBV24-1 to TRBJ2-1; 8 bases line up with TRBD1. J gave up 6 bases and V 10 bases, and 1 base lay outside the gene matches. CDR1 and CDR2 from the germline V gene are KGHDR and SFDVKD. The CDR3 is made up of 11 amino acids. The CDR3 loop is CATGTGNEQFF. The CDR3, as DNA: TGTGCCACGGGGACAGGCAATGAGCAGTTCTTC.

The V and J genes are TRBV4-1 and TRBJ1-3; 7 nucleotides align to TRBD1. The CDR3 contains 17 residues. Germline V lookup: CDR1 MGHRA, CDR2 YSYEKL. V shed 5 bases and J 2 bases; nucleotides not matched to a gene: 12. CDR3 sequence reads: CASSRQGLVLAGNTIYF. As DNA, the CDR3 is TGCGCCAGCAGCAGACAGGGATTAGTTCTTGCTGGAAACACCATATATTTT.

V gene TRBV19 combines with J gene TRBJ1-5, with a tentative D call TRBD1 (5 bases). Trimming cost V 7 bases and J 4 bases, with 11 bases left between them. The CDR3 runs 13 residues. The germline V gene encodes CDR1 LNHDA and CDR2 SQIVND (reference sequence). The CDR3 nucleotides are TGTGCCAGTACCGGGACTGCGAATCAGCCCCAGCATTTT. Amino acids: CASTGTANQPQHF. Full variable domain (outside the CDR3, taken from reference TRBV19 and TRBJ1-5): DGGITQSPKYLFRKEGQNVTLSCEQNLNHDAMYWYRQDPGQGLRLIYYSQIVNDFQKGDIAEGYSVSREKKESFPLTVTSAQKNPTAFYLCASTGTANQPQHFGDGTRLSIL.

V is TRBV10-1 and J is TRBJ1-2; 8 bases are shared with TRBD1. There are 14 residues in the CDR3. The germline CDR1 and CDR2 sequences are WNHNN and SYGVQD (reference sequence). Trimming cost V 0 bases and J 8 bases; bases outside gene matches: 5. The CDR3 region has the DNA TGCGCCAGCAGTGAGTCGGACAGGGCGTGGGGCTACACCTTC. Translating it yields CASSESDRAWGYTF.

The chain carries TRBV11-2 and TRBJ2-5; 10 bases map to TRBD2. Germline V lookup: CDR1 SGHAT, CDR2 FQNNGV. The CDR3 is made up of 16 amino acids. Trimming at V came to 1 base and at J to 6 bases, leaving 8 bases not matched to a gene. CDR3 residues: CASSLVASGGLKTQYF. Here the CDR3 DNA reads TGTGCCAGCAGCTTAGTGGCTAGCGGGGGACTAAAGACCCAGTACTTC. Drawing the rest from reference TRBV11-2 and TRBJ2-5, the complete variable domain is EAGVAQSPRYKIIEKRQSVAFWCNPISGHATLYWYQQILGQGPKLLIQFQNNGVVDDSQLPKDRFSAERLKGVDSTLKIQPAKLEDSAVYLCASSLVASGGLKTQYFGPGTRLLVL.

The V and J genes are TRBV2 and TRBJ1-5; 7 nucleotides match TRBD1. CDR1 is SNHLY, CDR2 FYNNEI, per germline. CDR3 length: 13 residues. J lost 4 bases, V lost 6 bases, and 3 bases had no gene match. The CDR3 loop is CASSLQGNQPQHF. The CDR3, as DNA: TGTGCCAGCAGCCTACAGGGGAATCAGCCCCAGCATTTT. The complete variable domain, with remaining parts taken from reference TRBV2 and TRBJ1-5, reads EPEVTQTPSHQVTQMGQEVILRCVPISNHLYFYWYRQILGQKVEFLVSFYNNEISEKSEIFDDQFSVERPDGSNFTLKIRSTKLEDSAMYFCASSLQGNQPQHFGDGTRLSIL.